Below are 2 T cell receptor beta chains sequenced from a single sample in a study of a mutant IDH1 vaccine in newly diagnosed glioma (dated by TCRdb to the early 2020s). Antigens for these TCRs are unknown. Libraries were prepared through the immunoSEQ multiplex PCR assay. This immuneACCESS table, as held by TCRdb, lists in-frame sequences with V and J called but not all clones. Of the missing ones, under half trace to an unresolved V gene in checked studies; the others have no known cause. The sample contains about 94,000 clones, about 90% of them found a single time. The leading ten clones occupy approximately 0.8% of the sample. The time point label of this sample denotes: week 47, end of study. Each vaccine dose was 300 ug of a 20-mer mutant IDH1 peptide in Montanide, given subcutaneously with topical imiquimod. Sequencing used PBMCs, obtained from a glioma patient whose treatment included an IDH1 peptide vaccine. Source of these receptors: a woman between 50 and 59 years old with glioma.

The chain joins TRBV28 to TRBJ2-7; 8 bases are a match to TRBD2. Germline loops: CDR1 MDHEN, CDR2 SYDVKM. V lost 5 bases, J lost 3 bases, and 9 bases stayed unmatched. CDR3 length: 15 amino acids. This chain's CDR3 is CASSDPGLVNYEQYF. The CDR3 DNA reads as TGTGCCAGCAGTGATCCGGGACTAGTCAACTACGAGCAGTACTTC.

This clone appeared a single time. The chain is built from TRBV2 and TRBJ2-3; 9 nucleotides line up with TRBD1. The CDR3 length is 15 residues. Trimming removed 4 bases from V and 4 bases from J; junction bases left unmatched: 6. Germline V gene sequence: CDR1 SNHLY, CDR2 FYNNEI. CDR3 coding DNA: TGTGCCAGCAGTGGACAGGGGGTCATTTCAGATACGCAGTATTTT. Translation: CASSGQGVISDTQYF.